This TCR beta chain originates from a study of blood T cell repertoires in COVID-19. The wider study: PBMCs, B-cell-depleted T cells, or T cells provided the cDNA or gDNA that made up the material.

CDR3 length: 11 amino acids. Germline V gene data show CDR1 as MDHEN and CDR2 as SYDVKM. V was shortened by 4 bases and J by 10 bases, with 7 bases between the two germline ends. Methods used by the authors: For nucleated cells, counts were estimated from reference gene primer amplification. Sequenced by immunoSEQ multiplex PCR; TCRdb stores in-frame clones only, minus some. Clone size and V and J calls were adopted from that table, with D and trimming inferred from the DNA. Counted here are around 140,000 clones, roughly four fifths occurring once; the ten biggest clones make up more than 3.5%. The sequenced sample was peripheral blood. This TCR was recovered from a woman of 80 years or more with active or convalescent COVID-19. The chain combines TRBV28 with TRBJ1-4; D is unclear. The DNA for the CDR3 is TGTGCCAGCAGTTCCAAAATAAAACTGTTTTTT. This encodes CASSSKIKLFF.